The clone carrying this T cell receptor beta chain was found many times. What it recognizes is unknown. The data are from a study of CD8 T cells in ankylosing spondylitis. Overall study findings and caveats: Significant enrichment of disease-linked clones was reported in matched ankylosing spondylitis synovial fluid.

Library preparation for TCR beta used quantitative 5'-RACE with molecular barcodes. TCRdb reprocessed the 5' RACE reads with MiXCR, giving one entry per CDR3 protein. The sample consists of 130,000 to 150,000 distinct CDR3 sequences, roughly 8% of them appearing once. V lost 8 bases to trimming and J lost 4 bases, with 14 bases between them. The CDR3 has 13 amino acids. This receptor was obtained from a male donor with ankylosing spondylitis. The sequenced sample consisted of synovial fluid, either unsorted or a sorted T cell fraction (not recorded which). The rearrangement joins TRBV12-3 or TRBV12-4 to TRBJ1-1, with unresolved D. The chain's CDR3 is CASEPLETTEAFF. The CDR3 DNA is TGTGCCAGCGAACCTCTAGAAACCACTGAAGCTTTCTTT.